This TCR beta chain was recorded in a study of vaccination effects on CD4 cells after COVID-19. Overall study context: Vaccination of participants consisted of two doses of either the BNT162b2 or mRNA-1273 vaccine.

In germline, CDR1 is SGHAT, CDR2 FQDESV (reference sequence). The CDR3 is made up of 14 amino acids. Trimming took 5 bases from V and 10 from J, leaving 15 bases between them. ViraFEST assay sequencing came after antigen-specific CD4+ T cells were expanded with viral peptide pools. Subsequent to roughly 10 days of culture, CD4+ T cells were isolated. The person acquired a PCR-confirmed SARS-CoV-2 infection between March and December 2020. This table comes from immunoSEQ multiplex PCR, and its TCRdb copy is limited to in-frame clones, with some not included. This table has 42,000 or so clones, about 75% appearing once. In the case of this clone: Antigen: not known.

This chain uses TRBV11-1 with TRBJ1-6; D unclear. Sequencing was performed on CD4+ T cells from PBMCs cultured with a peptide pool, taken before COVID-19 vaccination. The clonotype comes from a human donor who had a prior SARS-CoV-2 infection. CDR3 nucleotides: TGTGCCAGCAGCCTACCGGGCCTGGGGTCACCCCTCCACTTT. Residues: CASSLPGLGSPLHF.